This T cell receptor beta chain was sequenced during a study of T cell repertoires in cytomegalovirus infection. Study at large: Shared public TCR beta signatures pointed to both CMV infection and a matching HLA type.

This clonotype was seen only a few times. No antigen is known for it. TCRdb reprocessed the reads with MiXCR, giving one entry per CDR3 protein. Here the sample spans around 300,000 distinct CDR3 sequences, about 25% being singletons. General study findings and limits: Across the ex vivo response, the dominant clonotypes were HLA-C-restricted CMV-specific TCR beta clonotypes.

Trimming pared 7 bases from V and 3 bases from J, leaving 19 bases between. This CDR3 has 15 amino acids. Germline V gene lookup returns CDR1 MNHEY and CDR2 SVGAGI. The chain employs TRBV6-5 and TRBJ2-7; a weak D match, TRBD1 (7 bases). Sequencing input: PBMCs. The clonotype was recovered from a human donor in good health (CMV status not recorded). Some clones in this sample may be carry-over from other donors' samples. CDR3 coding DNA: TGTGCCAGCAAATTAACAGGGGAGGCCAACTACGAGCAGTACTTC. This encodes CASKLTGEANYEQYF.